These 18 T cell receptor beta chains share one sample of origin, sequenced in a study of T-cell reconstitution after alpha-beta-depleted transplantation in children. The authors prepared the TCRbeta library with unique molecular identifiers. TCRdb called the PCR reads again in MiXCR, with one record for every CDR3 protein. The table records 350,000 to 500,000 distinct CDR3 sequences, around two fifths of them present only once. The source was PBMCs, collected before TCRalphabeta/CD19-depleted stem cell transplant. Source of these receptors: a girl aged 2-9 years with aplastic anemia, due to receive a stem cell transplant.

This clonotype has at least ten counts. The chain couples TRBV11-1 to TRBJ2-4; weak D call: TRBD2 (5 bases). The ends were cut back, 0 bases at V and 9 bases at J, with 12 bases in the middle. The CDR3 is 14 amino acids. Germline CDR1 is SGHAT and CDR2 is FQDESV (reference sequence). The CDR3 loop is CASSLATGKGIQYF. CDR3 DNA: TGTGCCAGCAGCTTAGCGACGGGGAAGGGCATTCAGTACTTC.

The CDR3 region is CASSLRGPSTDTQYF. CDR3 in DNA: TGTGCCAGCAGTTTGAGGGGCCCGAGCACAGATACGCAGTATTTT. The chain employs TRBV12-3 or TRBV12-4 and TRBJ2-3; possibly TRBD1 or TRBD2 for D (5 bases each). Trimming left V 3 bases short and J 0 bases short, with 10 bases between. CDR3 length: 15 amino acids.

This clonotype has just a few counts. The rearrangement joins TRBV10-3 to TRBJ1-2; D is uncertain. This CDR3 is 12 amino acids long. CDR1 is ENHRY, CDR2 SYGVKD, per germline. V was clipped by 0 bases and J by 6 bases, with 5 bases between them. CDR3 protein: CAISESRDGYTF. CDR3 coding DNA: TGTGCCATCAGTGAGTCTCGGGATGGCTACACCTTC.

At least ten counts were recorded for this clonotype. The CDR3 spells CASSQDLTSEGTGYEQYF. CDR3 in DNA: TGCGCCAGCAGCCAAGACCTAACCTCAGAAGGGACCGGGTACGAGCAGTACTTC. This chain connects TRBV4-1 to TRBJ2-7; possibly TRBD1 or TRBD2 for D (5 bases each). The CDR3 runs 18 residues. The V end lost 0 bases, the J end lost 4 bases, and 22 bases lay between the germline ends. Germline-derived CDR1 and CDR2 are MGHRA and YSYEKL.

The chain links TRBV20-1 to TRBJ2-7; D is unresolved. The germline gives CDR1 DFQATT, CDR2 SNEGSKA (reference sequence). Deletions cut 3 bases from V and 0 bases from J, with 12 bases between. The CDR3 spans 14 residues. The CDR3 DNA reads as TGCAGTGCTAGGGGGAACAAGTTCTCCTACGAGCAGTACTTC. Amino acids: CSARGNKFSYEQYF.

The V call is TRBV20-1, the J call TRBJ2-5, with TRBD2 matching over 12 bases. J lost 2 bases, V lost 1 base, and 5 bases had no gene match. This CDR3 spans 16 amino acids. Germline V gives CDR1 DFQATT, CDR2 SNEGSKA (reference sequence). The CDR3: CSARGGLAGKQETQYF. The CDR3 DNA is TGCAGTGCTAGAGGCGGACTAGCGGGGAAACAAGAGACCCAGTACTTC.

This clonotype was counted a few times. The V and J genes are TRBV6-5 and TRBJ2-2, with 10 nucleotides matching TRBD2. CDR3 length: 16 amino acids. V was clipped by 2 bases and J by 7 bases; unmatched bases: 7. The germline V gene has CDR1 MNHEY and CDR2 SVGAGI. The CDR3 protein is CASSYHKLAGNGELFF. CDR3 coding DNA: TGTGCCAGCAGTTACCACAAACTAGCGGGGAACGGGGAGCTGTTTTTT.

This clonotype was picked up a small number of times. The chain links TRBV4-1 to TRBJ2-7; the match to TRBD1 covers 9 bases. Trimming at V came to 4 bases and at J to 3 bases, leaving 7 bases not matched to a gene. The CDR3 runs to 15 residues. CDR1 is MGHRA and CDR2 is YSYEKL in the germline V gene. CDR3 sequence: CASSPGTGNIYEQYF. CDR3 DNA sequence: TGCGCCAGCAGCCCAGGGACAGGGAATATCTACGAGCAGTACTTC.

The gene calls are TRBV10-2 and TRBJ2-3, with 9 bases matching TRBD2. The CDR3 extends over 16 amino acids. The J segment lost 3 bases and the V segment lost 0 bases, leaving 4 bases of the junction unmatched. Germline values: CDR1 WSHSY, CDR2 SAAADI. The CDR3 is CASSESRLAGTDTQYF. The CDR3 DNA follows: TGCGCCAGCAGTGAGTCGCGTCTAGCGGGGACAGATACGCAGTATTTT.

This clonotype was detected many times. The chain carries TRBV4-3 and TRBJ1-4, with no clear D. The CDR3 sequence is 15 residues long. Germline lookup yields CDR1 LGHNA and CDR2 YSLEER. Between the trimmed V and J ends, which lost 3 bases and 0 bases, there was a span of 8 bases. Here the CDR3 reads CASSQQLPTNEKLFF. The CDR3 nucleotides read TGCGCCAGCAGCCAGCAGCTCCCAACTAATGAAAAACTGTTTTTT.

V usage is TRBV9 and J usage is TRBJ2-1; 11 bases line up with TRBD2. Trimming removed 0 bases from V and 4 bases from J; junction bases left unmatched: 3. The CDR3 has 16 residues. The germline gives CDR1 SGDLS, CDR2 YYNGEE. CDR3 protein: CASSVASGGIYNEQFF. DNA for the CDR3: TGTGCCAGCAGCGTAGCTAGCGGGGGGATATACAATGAGCAGTTCTTC.

In regard to this clonotype: It may be a read error: a sequence one base away is much more abundant. As DNA, the CDR3 is TGCAGCGTTAAAGTTTGGGGGTCGCGACAGCCAGATTCACCCCTCCACTTT. This gives the protein CSVKVWGSRQPDSPLHF. The rearrangement joins TRBV29-1 to TRBJ1-6; a possible D gene is TRBD1 (5 bases). V was clipped by 5 bases and J by 8 bases, with 25 bases between them. Germline CDR1 is SQVTM and CDR2 is ANQGSEA. The CDR3 extends over 17 amino acids.

J is TRBJ2-1 and V is TRBV5-1; 9 bases align to TRBD2. The V gene end was trimmed by 3 bases and the J gene end by 7 bases; junction bases not matched to a gene: 11. There are 16 residues in the CDR3. Germline V gene lookup returns CDR1 SGHRS and CDR2 YFSETQ. CDR3 coding DNA: TGCGCCAGCAGCTCCCTTAGCGGGGGCAGATTTAATGAGCAGTTCTTC. Residues: CASSSLSGGRFNEQFF.

This clonotype was observed a handful of times. The chain joins TRBV5-1 to TRBJ1-4; TRBD1 is a possible D gene (6 bases). This CDR3 is 16 amino acids long. V was trimmed by 4 bases and J by 3 bases, leaving 16 bases between them. CDR1 SGHRS and CDR2 YFSETQ come from the germline V gene. The CDR3 here is CASSAQGRGANEKLFF. CDR3 in DNA: TGCGCCAGCAGCGCCCAGGGGCGGGGAGCTAATGAAAAACTGTTTTTT.

The chain uses TRBV5-1 and TRBJ1-6, with a weak D call TRBD1 (6 bases). Per the germline V gene, CDR1 is SGHRS and CDR2 is YFSETQ. This CDR3 is 16 amino acids long. V lost 6 bases and J 5 bases, leaving 18 bases between the germline ends. Written as DNA, the CDR3 is TGCGCCAGCAAGCAGGGGCCCGCTGGGGATAATTCACCCCTCCACTTT. Protein product: CASKQGPAGDNSPLHF.

This clonotype was found once. V usage is TRBV18 and J usage is TRBJ2-4; TRBD2 is a possible D gene (5 bases). Trimming shortened V by 0 bases and J by 6 bases, and 9 bases separated the two germline ends. The CDR3 runs to 14 residues. The germline V gene has CDR1 KGHSH and CDR2 LQKENI. The CDR3 spells CASSPPEARNIQYF. CDR3 bases: TGTGCCAGCTCACCACCGGAGGCAAGAAACATTCAGTACTTC.

This clonotype came up many times. V usage is TRBV29-1 and J usage is TRBJ1-1; 7 nucleotides line up with TRBD1. Losses at the gene ends were 4 bases for V and 5 bases for J; bases not matched to a gene: 10. The CDR3 consists of 14 residues. Germline lookup yields CDR1 SQVTM and CDR2 ANQGSEA. CDR3 region: CSVGPGGSLTEAFF. The CDR3 DNA sequence: TGCAGCGTTGGTCCAGGGGGAAGCTTGACTGAAGCTTTCTTT.

V is TRBV18 and J is TRBJ1-1, with D uncertain. CDR3 size: 16 residues. Germline assignment: CDR1 KGHSH and CDR2 LQKENI. V shed 3 bases and J shed 2 bases, with 16 bases lying between them. The CDR3 DNA sequence: TGTGCCAGCTCACCCCTCGGGGTCAAAATAAACACTGAAGCTTTCTTT. This sequence encodes CASSPLGVKINTEAFF.